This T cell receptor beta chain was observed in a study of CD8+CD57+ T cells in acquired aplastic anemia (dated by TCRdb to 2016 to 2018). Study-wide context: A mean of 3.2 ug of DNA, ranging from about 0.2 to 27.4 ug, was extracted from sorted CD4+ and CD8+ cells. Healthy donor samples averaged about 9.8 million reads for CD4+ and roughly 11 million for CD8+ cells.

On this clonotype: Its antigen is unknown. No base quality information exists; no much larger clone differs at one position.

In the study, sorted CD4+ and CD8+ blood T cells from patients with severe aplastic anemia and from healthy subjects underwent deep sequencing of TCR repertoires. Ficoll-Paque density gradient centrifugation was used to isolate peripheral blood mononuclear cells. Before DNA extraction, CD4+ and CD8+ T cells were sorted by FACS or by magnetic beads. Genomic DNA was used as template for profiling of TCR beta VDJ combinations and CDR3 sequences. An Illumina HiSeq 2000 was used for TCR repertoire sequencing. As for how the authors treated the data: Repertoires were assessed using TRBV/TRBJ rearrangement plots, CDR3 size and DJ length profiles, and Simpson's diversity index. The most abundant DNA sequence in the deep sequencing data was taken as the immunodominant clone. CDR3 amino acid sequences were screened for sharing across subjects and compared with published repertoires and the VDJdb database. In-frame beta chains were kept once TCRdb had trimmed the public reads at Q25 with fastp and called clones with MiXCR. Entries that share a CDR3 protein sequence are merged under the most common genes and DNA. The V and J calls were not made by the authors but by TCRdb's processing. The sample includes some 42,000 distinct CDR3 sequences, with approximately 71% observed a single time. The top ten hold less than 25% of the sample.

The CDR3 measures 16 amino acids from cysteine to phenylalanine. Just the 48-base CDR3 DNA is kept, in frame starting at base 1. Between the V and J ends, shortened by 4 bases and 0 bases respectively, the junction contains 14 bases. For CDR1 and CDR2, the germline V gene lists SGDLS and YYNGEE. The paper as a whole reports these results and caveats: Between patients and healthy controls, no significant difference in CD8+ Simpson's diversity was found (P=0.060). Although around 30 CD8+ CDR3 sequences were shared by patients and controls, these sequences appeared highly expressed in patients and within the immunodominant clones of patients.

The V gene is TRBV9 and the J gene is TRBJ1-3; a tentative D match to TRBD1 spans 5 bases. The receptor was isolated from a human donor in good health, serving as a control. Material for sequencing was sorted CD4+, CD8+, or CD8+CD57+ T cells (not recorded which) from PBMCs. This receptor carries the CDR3 CASSHGGTSSGNTIYF. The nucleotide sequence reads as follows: TGTGCCAGCAGCCACGGGGGAACCAGCTCTGGAAACACCATATATTTT. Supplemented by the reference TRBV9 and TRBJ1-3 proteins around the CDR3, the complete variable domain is DSGVTQTPKHLITATGQRVTLRCSPRSGDLSVYWYQQSLDQGLQFLIQYYNGEERAKGNILERFSAQQFPDLHSELNLSSLELGDSALYFCASSHGGTSSGNTIYFGEGSWLTVV.